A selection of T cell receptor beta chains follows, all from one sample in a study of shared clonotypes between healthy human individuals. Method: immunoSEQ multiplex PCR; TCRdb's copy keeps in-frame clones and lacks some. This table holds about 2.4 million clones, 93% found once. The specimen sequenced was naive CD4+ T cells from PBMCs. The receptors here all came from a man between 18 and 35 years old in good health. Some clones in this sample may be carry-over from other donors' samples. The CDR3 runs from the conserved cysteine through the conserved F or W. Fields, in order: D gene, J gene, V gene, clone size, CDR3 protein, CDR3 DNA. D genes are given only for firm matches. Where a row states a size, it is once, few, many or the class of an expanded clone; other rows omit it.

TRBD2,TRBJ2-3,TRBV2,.,CASSGLGGGADTQYF,TGTGCCAGCAGTGGTCTCGGCGGGGGGGCAGATACGCAGTATTTT
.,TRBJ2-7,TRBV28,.,CASSFSTYEQYF,TGTGCCAGCAGTTTTTCGACCTACGAGCAGTACTTC
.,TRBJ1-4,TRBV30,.,CAWSGTVFEKLFF,TGTGCCTGGAGTGGGACAGTTTTTGAAAAACTGTTTTTT
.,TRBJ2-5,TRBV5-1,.,CASRPNPRSPETQYF,TGCGCCAGCAGGCCGAATCCAAGGTCCCCAGAGACCCAGTACTTC
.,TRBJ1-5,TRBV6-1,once,CASSEGGWYGNQPQHF,TGTGCCAGCAGTGAAGGTGGGTGGTACGGGAATCAGCCCCAGCATTTT
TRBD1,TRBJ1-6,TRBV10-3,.,CAISAGTVPVTLHF,TGTGCCATCAGTGCCGGGACAGTCCCCGTCACCCTCCACTTT
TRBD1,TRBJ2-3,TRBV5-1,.,CASSFGQGTDTQYF,TGCGCCAGCAGCTTCGGACAGGGCACAGATACGCAGTATTTT
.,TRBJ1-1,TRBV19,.,CASSIWDVNTEAFF,TGTGCCAGTAGTATTTGGGATGTGAACACTGAAGCTTTCTTT
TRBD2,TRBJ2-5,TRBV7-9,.,CASSLGSGGGETQYF,TGTGCCAGCAGCTTAGGGTCGGGAGGCGGGGAGACCCAGTACTTC
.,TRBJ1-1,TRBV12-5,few,CASGFGVMDTEAFF,TGTGCTAGTGGTTTCGGGGTAATGGACACTGAAGCTTTCTTT
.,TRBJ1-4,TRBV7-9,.,CASSPPTGRGGEKLFF,TGTGCCAGCAGCCCACCTACAGGGCGTGGGGGTGAAAAACTGTTTTTT
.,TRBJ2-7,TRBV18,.,CASSLTSEGPYEQYF,TGTGCCAGCTCCCTAACTTCGGAGGGTCCCTACGAGCAGTACTTC
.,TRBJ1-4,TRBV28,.,CASSWTTEKLFF,TGTGCCAGCAGTTGGACAACTGAAAAACTGTTTTTT
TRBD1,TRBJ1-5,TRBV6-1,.,CASSEYRGVQPQHF,TGTGCCAGCAGTGAATACAGGGGGGTTCAGCCCCAGCATTTT
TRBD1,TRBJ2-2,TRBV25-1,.,CASRADRGGDGELFF,TGTGCCAGCAGAGCTGACAGGGGCGGGGACGGGGAGCTGTTTTTT
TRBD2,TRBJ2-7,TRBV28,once,CASREGLAGGPYEQYF,TGTGCCAGCAGGGAGGGACTAGCGGGAGGGCCCTACGAGCAGTACTTC
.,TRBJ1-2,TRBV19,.,CASTGRGHGYTF,TGTGCCAGTACGGGCAGGGGACATGGCTACACCTTC
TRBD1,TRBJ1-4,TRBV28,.,CASSSPGQGHEKLFF,TGTGCCAGCAGCTCACCGGGACAGGGGCATGAAAAACTGTTTTTT
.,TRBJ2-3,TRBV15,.,CATSILTDTQYF,TGTGCCACCAGCATACTGACCGATACGCAGTATTTT
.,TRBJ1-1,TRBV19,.,CASSIAARPGAFF,TGTGCCAGTAGTATCGCCGCAAGACCAGGAGCTTTCTTT
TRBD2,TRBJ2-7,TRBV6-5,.,CASSYSGLAERNLRYF,TGTGCCAGCAGTTACTCTGGACTAGCGGAAAGAAATCTCCGGTACTTC
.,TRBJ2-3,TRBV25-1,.,CASSSQTGRGDTQYF,TGTGCCAGCAGTTCCCAGACAGGGCGGGGAGATACGCAGTATTTT
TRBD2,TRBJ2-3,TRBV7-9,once,CASIQTASGRTDTQYF,TGTGCCAGCATCCAGACGGCTAGCGGCCGCACAGATACGCAGTATTTT
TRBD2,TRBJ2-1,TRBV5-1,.,CASSSGSSYNEQFF,TGCGCCAGCTCTAGCGGGAGCTCCTACAATGAGCAGTTCTTC
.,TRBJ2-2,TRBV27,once,CASSIRTGELFF,TGTGCCAGCAGTATCAGAACCGGGGAGCTGTTTTTT
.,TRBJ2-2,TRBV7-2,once,CASSLIGPNTGELFF,TGTGCCAGCAGCTTAATCGGCCCGAACACCGGGGAGCTGTTTTTT
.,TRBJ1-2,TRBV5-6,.,CASSRRGFNYGYTF,TGTGCCAGCAGCCGGAGGGGGTTTAACTATGGCTACACCTTC
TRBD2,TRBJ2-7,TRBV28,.,CASSLLAGGPRYEQYF,TGTGCCAGCAGTTTACTAGCGGGAGGGCCCAGATACGAGCAGTACTTC
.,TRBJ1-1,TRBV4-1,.,CASSQEGALNTEAFF,TGCGCCAGCAGCCAAGAAGGGGCCCTGAACACTGAAGCTTTCTTT
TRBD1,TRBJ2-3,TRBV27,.,CASSPDRATDTQYF,TGTGCCAGCAGCCCCGACAGGGCGACAGATACGCAGTATTTT
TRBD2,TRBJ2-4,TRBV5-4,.,CASSPGLAENIQYF,TGTGCCAGCAGCCCGGGACTAGCGGAAAACATTCAGTACTTC
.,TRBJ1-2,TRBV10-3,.,CAISDLEGGGYTF,TGTGCCATCAGTGACCTGGAGGGGGGCGGCTACACCTTC
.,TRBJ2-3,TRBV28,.,CASSSQHDTQYF,TGTGCCAGCAGTTCCCAGCACGATACGCAGTATTTT
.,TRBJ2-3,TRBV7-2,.,CASSFPPSRDTQYF,TGTGCCAGCAGCTTTCCTCCTAGCAGAGATACGCAGTATTTT
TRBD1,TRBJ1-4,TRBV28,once,CASSLWTGGGNEKLFF,TGTGCCAGCAGTTTATGGACAGGGGGAGGTAATGAAAAACTGTTTTTT
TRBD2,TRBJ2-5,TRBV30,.,CAWSPPGGETQYF,TGTGCCTGGAGTCCCCCCGGGGGGGAGACCCAGTACTTC
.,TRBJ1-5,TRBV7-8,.,CASSLGNYQPQHF,TGTGCCAGCAGCCTCGGAAACTATCAGCCCCAGCATTTT
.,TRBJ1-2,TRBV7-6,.,CASSDRFESGGDYGYTF,TGTGCCAGCAGCGATCGTTTTGAGTCGGGGGGTGACTATGGCTACACCTTC